This paragraph reports one T cell receptor (beta chain). The CDR3 extends over 14 amino acids. Germline V gene lookup returns CDR1 KGHDR and CDR2 SFDVKD. Between the trimmed V and J ends, which lost 4 bases and 2 bases, there was a span of 10 bases. A TCRbeta library incorporating unique molecular identifiers was prepared. TCRdb reprocessed the PCR reads via MiXCR and lists one record per CDR3 protein. The sample contains some 400,000 distinct CDR3 sequences, about a fifth of which appear only once. The sample comes from a study of T-cell reconstitution after alpha-beta-depleted transplantation in children.

Sequencing was performed on PBMCs from the stem cell graft donor, taken from the stem cell graft. The source is a human donor who donated a stem cell graft to a child with acute myeloid leukemia. V gene TRBV24-1 combines with J gene TRBJ2-5; D is perhaps TRBD1 (6 bases). The CDR3 sequence is CATSDSGQQETQYF. The DNA for the CDR3 is TGTGCCACCAGTGACTCCGGACAGCAAGAGACCCAGTACTTC.